This T cell receptor beta chain emerged from a study of cytomegalovirus exposure and HLA in healthy donors. Study outcomes and limitations: An apparent linkage of common viral pathogens to several of the most significant clusters emerged in a later analysis. Cytomegalovirus status, reportedly, was diagnosed with high specificity and sensitivity by the classifier.

PCR used 60 Vbeta primers and 13 Jbeta primers. Sequencing used immunoSEQ multiplex PCR; TCRdb keeps in-frame clones, though not all of them. The repertoire holds roughly 120,000 clones, 80% seen once, with about 5.3% in the top ten. Germline CDR1 is MGHRA and CDR2 is YSYEKL. The CDR3 loop spans 13 amino acids. V was cut by 5 bases and J by 3 bases, with 11 bases left in between. For this clone: Its antigen remains unidentified.

Sequenced: PBMCs. The source is a man between 25 and 39 years old in good health and CMV-seronegative. The genes are TRBV4-1 and TRBJ2-7; weak D call: TRBD2 (6 bases). CDR3 bases: TGCGCCAGCAGCGGGGGACTGGGCTACGAGCAGTACTTC. It translates to CASSGGLGYEQYF.